Listed here are 32 T cell receptor beta chains from one sample, sequenced in a study of shared clonotypes between healthy human individuals. Clones were sequenced by immunoSEQ multiplex PCR, and TCRdb holds only the in-frame ones, with some missing. The table shows 190,000 or so clones, with roughly 93% occurring only once. The sequenced sample consisted of naive CD4+ T cells sorted from blood. Subset here: CD45RA+ positively selected. The receptor set was obtained from a woman aged 25-40 years in good health.

This chain uses TRBV10-2 with TRBJ2-7; tentative D call: TRBD2 (6 bases). Looked up from germline, CDR1 is WSHSY and CDR2 is SAAADI. The CDR3 loop spans 15 amino acids. The V end was cut by 0 bases, the J end by 6 bases, with 15 bases between. Here the CDR3 DNA reads TGCGCCAGCAGTGAGTCATTAGCGGAAGGGAGCGAGCAGTACTTC. It encodes CASSESLAEGSEQYF.

The V gene is TRBV6-4, the J gene TRBJ1-6; D remains unclear. The CDR3 is made up of 13 amino acids. Germline CDR1 reads MRHNA; CDR2 reads SNTAGT. Trimming stripped 6 bases from V and 7 bases from J, with 10 bases between. The CDR3 sequence is CASSTVENSPLHF. DNA of the CDR3: TGTGCCAGCAGCACAGTTGAAAATTCACCCCTCCACTTT.

The chain links TRBV18 to TRBJ2-3, with D maybe TRBD2 (6 bases). V lost 4 bases, J lost 0 bases, and 17 bases lay in between. Germline CDR1 is KGHSH and CDR2 is LQKENI. The CDR3 contains 17 residues. The CDR3 is CASSLRGSRGSTDTQYF. Here the CDR3 DNA reads TGTGCCAGCTCACTCCGAGGCTCCCGGGGGAGCACAGATACGCAGTATTTT.

This clone was seen a handful of times. The rearrangement uses TRBV2 and TRBJ1-5; D is possibly TRBD1 (6 bases). The CDR3 has 15 residues. CDR1 and CDR2 from the germline V gene are SNHLY and FYNNEI. Trimming pared 4 bases from V and 3 bases from J, leaving 13 bases between. The CDR3 nucleotides are TGTGCCAGCAGTGTACAGGGAGTGGACAATCAGCCCCAGCATTTT. Residues: CASSVQGVDNQPQHF.

The chain carries TRBV29-1 and TRBJ2-7; TRBD2 might be the D (6 bases). This CDR3 is built from 14 residues. Germline V gene lookup returns CDR1 SQVTM and CDR2 ANQGSEA. With 4 bases removed from V and 4 bases from J, the gap between germline ends came to 17 bases. CDR3 bases: TGCAGCGTTGTTGCGGGATTTGTCAAGTACGAGCAGTACTTC. It is translated as CSVVAGFVKYEQYF.

The chain uses TRBV27 and TRBJ1-2; 9 bases are shared with TRBD1. V was pared by 5 bases and J by 4 bases, with 5 bases of the junction left unmatched. The CDR3 spans 14 residues. The germline V gene encodes CDR1 MNHEY and CDR2 SMNVEV (reference sequence). CDR3 sequence reads: CASSGPGQGYGYTF. CDR3 nucleotides: TGTGCCAGCAGTGGCCCGGGACAGGGCTATGGCTACACCTTC.

The rearrangement joins TRBV18 to TRBJ2-1; TRBD2 matches 8 bases. The CDR3 has 16 residues. V gave up 0 bases and J gave up 4 bases; unmatched junction bases: 5. The germline CDR1 and CDR2 sequences are KGHSH and LQKENI. CDR3 nucleotide sequence: TGTGCCAGCTCACCACCGAGCGGGGGCTTTTACAATGAGCAGTTCTTC. Residues: CASSPPSGGFYNEQFF. Drawing the rest from reference TRBV18 and TRBJ2-1, the complete variable domain is NAGVMQNPRHLVRRRGQEARLRCSPMKGHSHVYWYRQLPEEGLKFMVYLQKENIIDESGMPKERFSAEFPKEGPSILRIQQVVRGDSAAYFCASSPPSGGFYNEQFFGPGTRLTVL.

The chain has TRBV9 and TRBJ1-2; D unclear. Germline assignment: CDR1 SGDLS and CDR2 YYNGEE. This CDR3 contains 15 residues. Trimming stripped 2 bases from V and 6 bases from J, with 17 bases between. The chain's CDR3 is CASSVEGRAVNGYTF. As DNA, the CDR3 is TGTGCCAGCAGCGTGGAAGGACGGGCGGTTAATGGCTACACCTTC.

The CDR3 DNA reads as TGCGCCAGCAGCTTGGGGACAATCCCGTACCAAGAGACCCAGTACTTC. Its translation is CASSLGTIPYQETQYF. V usage is TRBV5-1 and J usage is TRBJ2-5; D is perhaps TRBD1 (5 bases). CDR1 and CDR2 (germline): SGHRS, YFSETQ. This CDR3 is built from 16 residues. Deletions cut 0 bases from V and 0 bases from J, with 12 bases between.

This chain links TRBV6-6 with TRBJ1-4; 9 bases match TRBD1. Germline CDR1 MNHNY, CDR2 SVGAGI (reference sequence). V lost 5 bases to trimming and J lost 10 bases; unmatched junction nucleotides: 8. This CDR3 contains 14 residues. This chain's CDR3 is CASSTGQGGVKLFF. Written as DNA, the CDR3 is TGTGCCAGCAGTACGGGACAGGGTGGGGTAAAACTGTTTTTT.

The rearrangement uses TRBV7-6 and TRBJ2-5; D might be TRBD2 (6 bases). The J call may not be correct, given that the DNA end is closer to TRBJ2-7. Germline V gives CDR1 SGHVS, CDR2 FNYEAQ. The CDR3 length is 13 residues. The CDR3 DNA reads as TGTGCCAGCAGCTTTTCGGGAGTAGTCGAGCAGTACTTC. It specifies CASSFSGVVEQYF.

V is TRBV5-6 and J is TRBJ2-5, with 7 bases fitting TRBD1. The CDR3 has 15 residues. Per germline, CDR1 SGHDT and CDR2 YYEEEE. The J segment lost 4 bases and the V segment lost 3 bases, leaving 9 bases of the junction unmatched. The CDR3 coding sequence is TGTGCCAGCAGCTCCCAGACAGGGAACCCAGAGACCCAGTACTTC. Translating it yields CASSSQTGNPETQYF.

The V call is TRBV28, the J call TRBJ2-4; D tentatively reads TRBD1 or TRBD2 (6 bases each). V lost 6 bases, J lost 0 bases, and 12 bases lay in between. Germline V gene sequence: CDR1 MDHEN, CDR2 SYDVKM. The CDR3 has 15 residues. CDR3 residues: CASRQGGIAKNIQYF. As DNA, the CDR3 is TGTGCCAGCAGACAAGGGGGGATAGCCAAAAACATTCAGTACTTC.

V gene TRBV10-2 combines with J gene TRBJ1-3; possibly TRBD1 for D (6 bases). Trimming stripped 6 bases from V and 0 bases from J, with 15 bases between. Germline loops: CDR1 WSHSY, CDR2 SAAADI. This CDR3 is built from 16 residues. This chain's CDR3 is CASRMTGSNSGNTIYF. Written as DNA, the CDR3 is TGCGCCAGCAGGATGACAGGTTCTAACTCTGGAAACACCATATATTTT.

The chain is built from TRBV10-3 and TRBJ1-4; D gene uncertain. The length of the CDR3 is 14 residues. Germline V gives CDR1 ENHRY, CDR2 SYGVKD. Trimming shortened V by 3 bases and J by 3 bases, and 8 bases separated the two germline ends. The CDR3 DNA reads as TGTGCCATCAGTGATTACACCTCTAATGAAAAACTGTTTTTT. Translated, it gives CAISDYTSNEKLFF.

This chain links TRBV11-2 with TRBJ1-5; D gene unclear. Germline lookup yields CDR1 SGHAT and CDR2 FQNNGV. The CDR3 has 13 residues. V lost 3 bases to trimming and J lost 4 bases, with 7 bases between them. The CDR3 loop reads CASSFSENQPQHF. CDR3 bases: TGTGCCAGCAGCTTCTCCGAGAATCAGCCCCAGCATTTT.

As DNA, the CDR3 is TGTGCCAGCAGTTTAGGCGACAGGGGGACTAGCAAGTACTTC. Amino acids: CASSLGDRGTSKYF. The chain has TRBV28 and TRBJ2-7; D is perhaps TRBD1 or TRBD2 (9 bases each). V lost 2 bases to trimming and J lost 11 bases, with 19 bases between them. Germline V gives CDR1 MDHEN, CDR2 SYDVKM. The CDR3 totals 14 residues.

The chain has TRBV7-9 and TRBJ2-7; a possible D gene is TRBD2 (6 bases). Trimming took off 1 base at V and 5 bases at J, with 12 bases between the two ends. The length of the CDR3 is 14 residues. The germline V gene has CDR1 SEHNR and CDR2 FQNEAQ (reference sequence). CDR3 amino acids: CASSLGGTLHEQYF. CDR3 DNA: TGTGCCAGCAGCTTAGGGGGGACTCTGCACGAGCAGTACTTC.

V is TRBV27 and J is TRBJ2-5, with a possible D match to TRBD2 (5 bases). CDR1 and CDR2 (germline): MNHEY, SMNVEV (reference sequence). There are 14 residues in the CDR3. V lost 1 base to trimming and J lost 2 bases, with 8 bases between them. CDR3: CASSLWTWQETQYF. The DNA of the CDR3 is TGTGCCAGCAGTTTATGGACTTGGCAAGAGACCCAGTACTTC.

The chain employs TRBV10-3 and TRBJ2-7, with a weak D call TRBD2 (5 bases). Looked up from germline, CDR1 is ENHRY and CDR2 is SYGVKD. The CDR3 runs 12 residues. Trimming removed 8 bases from V and 1 base from J, with 9 bases in between. This CDR3 is CAISGFSYEQYF. The DNA of the CDR3 is TGTGCCATCTCGGGATTTTCCTACGAGCAGTACTTC.

DNA of the CDR3: TGTGCCAGCAGTGAACAGGGGGCGCGTGGCTACACCTTC. This gives the protein CASSEQGARGYTF. The V call is TRBV25-1, the J call TRBJ1-2; TRBD1 aligns across 8 bases. The CDR3 loop spans 13 amino acids. Trimming cost V 2 bases and J 7 bases; bases outside gene matches: 3. CDR1 is MGHDK, CDR2 SYGVNS, per germline.

The V call is TRBV6-6, the J call TRBJ2-7, with TRBD2 matching 11 bases. This CDR3 region has 16 residues. CDR1 MNHNY and CDR2 SVGAGI come from the germline V gene (reference sequence). V shed 4 bases and J 3 bases; nucleotides not matched to a gene: 8. Here the CDR3 DNA reads TGTGCCAGCAGTTCTCAACGACTAGCGGGACTCTACGAGCAGTACTTC. Translation gives CASSSQRLAGLYEQYF.

The V gene is TRBV4-1, the J gene TRBJ1-2; 9 bases agree with TRBD1. CDR1 and CDR2 (germline): MGHRA, YSYEKL. The CDR3 loop spans 15 amino acids. Trimming at V came to 0 bases and at J to 8 bases, leaving 7 bases not matched to a gene. CDR3 amino acids: CASSQDGDRVRGYTF. The DNA for the CDR3 is TGCGCCAGCAGCCAAGATGGGGACAGGGTAAGGGGCTACACCTTC.

The rearrangement uses TRBV28 and TRBJ1-1; unclear D gene. Trimming left V 3 bases short and J 4 bases short, with 24 bases between. The V gene's germline CDR1 is MDHEN and CDR2 SYDVKM. The CDR3 is made up of 18 amino acids. Written as DNA, the CDR3 is TGTGCCAGCAGTTTTTTCGTGGGTAGGCCCCCCGGAGGCACTGAAGCTTTCTTT. Translated: CASSFFVGRPPGGTEAFF.

The chain has TRBV19 and TRBJ1-4, with D possibly being TRBD1 (5 bases). This CDR3 contains 14 residues. Deletions cut 6 bases from V and 4 bases from J, with 12 bases between. Germline CDR1 reads LNHDA; CDR2 reads SQIVND (reference sequence). DNA of the CDR3: TGTGCCAGTAGAGAGCAGGGTGATAATGAAAAACTGTTTTTT. Translated: CASREQGDNEKLFF.

This chain links TRBV4-1 with TRBJ1-3; no definite D call. Germline-derived CDR1 and CDR2 are MGHRA and YSYEKL. Trimming took off 0 bases at V and 0 bases at J, with 6 bases between the two ends. This CDR3 contains 15 residues. The CDR3 reads CASSQDSFSGNTIYF. The DNA of the CDR3 is TGCGCCAGCAGCCAAGACTCCTTCTCTGGAAACACCATATATTTT.

The chain couples TRBV27 to TRBJ2-5, with TRBD1 matching over 7 bases. The end of the DNA fits TRBJ2-7 better, so the J call may be wrong. CDR3 size: 14 residues. Germline CDR1 and CDR2: MNHEY and SMNVEV (reference sequence). The CDR3 is CAREQGSGGYEQYF. The CDR3 DNA is TGTGCCAGGGAACAGGGGTCGGGTGGTTACGAGCAGTACTTC.

The V and J genes are TRBV28 and TRBJ2-7; D not certain. V was clipped by 4 bases and J by 7 bases, with 14 bases between them. This CDR3 spans 13 amino acids. Germline V gene sequence: CDR1 MDHEN, CDR2 SYDVKM. The CDR3 loop is CASSSVEQWEQYF. The DNA of the CDR3 is TGTGCCAGCAGTTCAGTGGAGCAGTGGGAGCAGTACTTC.

The genes are TRBV6-5 and TRBJ1-1, with D hard to call. This CDR3 is built from 15 residues. With 0 bases removed from V and 0 bases from J, the gap between germline ends came to 8 bases. The germline gives CDR1 MNHEY, CDR2 SVGAGI. The CDR3 region is CASSYSPRLNTEAFF. As DNA, the CDR3 is TGTGCCAGCAGTTACTCTCCGAGGTTGAACACTGAAGCTTTCTTT.

The chain combines TRBV19 with TRBJ2-7; 13 nucleotides align to TRBD2. Germline loops: CDR1 LNHDA, CDR2 SQIVND (reference sequence). J lost 1 base, V lost 5 bases, and 8 bases had no gene match. This CDR3 region has 17 residues. CDR3 residues: CASSRGTSGVLSYEQYF. CDR3 nucleotides: TGTGCCAGTAGTCGCGGGACTAGCGGGGTTTTATCCTACGAGCAGTACTTC.

The chain combines TRBV28 with TRBJ2-3; 9 bases align to TRBD2. This CDR3 has 17 amino acids. Germline CDR1 and CDR2: MDHEN and SYDVKM. J lost 5 bases, V lost 5 bases, and 14 bases had no gene match. The DNA for the CDR3 is TGTGCCAGCAGTCCGCTTTTGGTAGCGGGAGTTGTAGATACGCAGTATTTT. Translating gives CASSPLLVAGVVDTQYF.

The chain carries TRBV28 and TRBJ2-7; 8 positions match TRBD1. CDR3 size: 13 residues. J was trimmed by 3 bases and V by 6 bases; bases with no gene match: 4. Germline V gene lookup returns CDR1 MDHEN and CDR2 SYDVKM. This CDR3 is CASRSDRGYEQYF. CDR3 nucleotides: TGTGCCAGCAGGTCCGACAGGGGCTACGAGCAGTACTTC.